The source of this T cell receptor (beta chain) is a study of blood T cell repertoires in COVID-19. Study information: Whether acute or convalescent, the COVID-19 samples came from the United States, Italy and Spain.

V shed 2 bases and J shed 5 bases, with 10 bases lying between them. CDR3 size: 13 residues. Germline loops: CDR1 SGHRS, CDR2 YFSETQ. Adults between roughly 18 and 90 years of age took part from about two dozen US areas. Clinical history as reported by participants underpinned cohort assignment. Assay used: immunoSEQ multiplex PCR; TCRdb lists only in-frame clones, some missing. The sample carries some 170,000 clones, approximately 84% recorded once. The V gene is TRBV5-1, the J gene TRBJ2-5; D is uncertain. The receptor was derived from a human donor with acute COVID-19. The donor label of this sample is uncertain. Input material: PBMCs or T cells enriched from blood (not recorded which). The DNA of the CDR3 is TGCGCCAGCAGCTTAAGCCCCGGGGAGACCCAGTACTTC. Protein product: CASSLSPGETQYF. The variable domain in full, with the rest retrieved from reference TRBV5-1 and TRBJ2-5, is KAGVTQTPRYLIKTRGQQVTLSCSPISGHRSVSWYQQTPGQGLQFLFEYFSETQRNKGNFPGRFSGRQFSNSRSEMNVSTLELGDSALYLCASSLSPGETQYFGPGTRLLVL.